This passage covers 12 T cell receptor beta chains from one sample sequenced in a study of blood T cell repertoires in COVID-19. The method was immunoSEQ multiplex PCR; TCRdb's version includes in-frame clones alone and lacks a portion of them. The table includes 35,000 to 50,000 clones, about nine tenths detected once. Sequencing used peripheral blood. The receptor set was obtained from a human donor in a cohort sampled during active COVID-19.

The chain recombines TRBV10-3 with TRBJ1-5; D not resolved. The V gene's germline CDR1 is ENHRY and CDR2 SYGVKD. The CDR3 is made up of 15 amino acids. V lost 2 bases to trimming and J lost 7 bases, with 15 bases between them. The CDR3 nucleotides are TGTGCCATCAGTGAGAAAGAGGGTGGGAGGCAGCCCCAGCATTTT. It translates to CAISEKEGGRQPQHF.

The rearrangement joins TRBV7-2 to TRBJ2-7; tentatively, D is TRBD1 (5 bases). Germline CDR1 SGHTA, CDR2 FQGNSA. The CDR3 spans 14 residues. The V gene lost 5 bases and the J gene lost 3 bases, with 14 bases spanning the gap. As DNA, the CDR3 is TGTGCCAGCAGCCAAGACAGAGCTAGCTACGAGCAGTACTTC. Amino acid sequence: CASSQDRASYEQYF.

J is TRBJ2-7 and V is TRBV3-1 (or the pseudogene TRBV3-2); 8 bases map to TRBD1. This CDR3 is 18 amino acids long. J gave up 0 bases and V 2 bases, and 12 bases lay outside the gene matches. Germline V gene lookup returns CDR1 LGHDT and CDR2 YNNKEL (reference sequence). CDR3 residues: CASSQFLTGTGSSYEQYF. CDR3 coding DNA: TGTGCCAGCAGCCAATTTCTGACCGGGACAGGAAGCTCCTACGAGCAGTACTTC.

The rearrangement links TRBV6-5 to TRBJ1-1; D is possibly TRBD1 (6 bases). This CDR3 spans 15 amino acids. CDR1 MNHEY and CDR2 SVGAGI come from the germline V gene. Between the trimmed V and J ends, which lost 8 bases and 1 base, there was a span of 17 bases. CDR3 protein: CASGDLGTTNTEAFF. For the CDR3, the DNA is TGTGCCAGCGGCGACCTCGGGACAACGAACACTGAAGCTTTCTTT.

The V gene is TRBV24-1, the J gene TRBJ2-7; the match to TRBD1 covers 11 bases. Unmatched junction bases numbered 14, after V lost 10 bases and J lost 7 bases. Germline-derived CDR1 and CDR2 are KGHDR and SFDVKD. CDR3 length equals 15 residues. The DNA for the CDR3 is TGTGCCACTGCTGCGACCGGGACAGGGGGTGGGGAGCAGTACTTC. Protein sequence: CATAATGTGGGEQYF.

V and J are TRBV6-5 and TRBJ1-1; 7 bases align to TRBD1. Germline CDR1 reads MNHEY; CDR2 reads SVGAGI. This CDR3 spans 16 amino acids. J lost 1 base, V lost 0 bases, and 5 bases had no gene match. CDR3 in DNA: TGTGCCAGCAGTTACTCAACCAGGACAGGGAACACTGAAGCTTTCTTT. Its translation: CASSYSTRTGNTEAFF.

CDR3 loop: CSVARDLYNEQFF. The CDR3 DNA reads as TGCAGCGTGGCCCGGGATTTGTACAATGAGCAGTTCTTC. This chain joins TRBV29-1 and TRBJ2-1; D might be TRBD2 (5 bases). CDR1 SQVTM and CDR2 ANQGSEA come from the germline V gene. Trimming pared 6 bases from V and 4 bases from J, leaving 13 bases between. This CDR3 comprises 13 residues.

The gene calls are TRBV9 and TRBJ2-3; tentative D call: TRBD2 (6 bases). Trimming removed 0 bases at V and 1 base at J, with 15 bases between. The germline V gene encodes CDR1 SGDLS and CDR2 YYNGEE. CDR3 length: 17 residues. CDR3 nucleotides: TGTGCCAGCAGCGTAGCAGGTTGGGCTAGCGGCACAGATACGCAGTATTTT. It codes for CASSVAGWASGTDTQYF.

The CDR3: CASSAEIRGQPQHF. The CDR3 region has the DNA TGTGCCAGCAGCGCGGAGATAAGGGGACAGCCCCAGCATTTT. V usage is TRBV9 and J usage is TRBJ1-5, with D possibly matching TRBD1 (5 bases). Trimming removed 3 bases from V and 7 bases from J, with 14 bases in between. Germline lookup yields CDR1 SGDLS and CDR2 YYNGEE. The CDR3 loop spans 14 amino acids.

This chain connects TRBV28 to TRBJ1-2; maybe TRBD1 (6 bases). Germline values: CDR1 MDHEN, CDR2 SYDVKM. The CDR3 spans 14 residues. The V end was cut by 10 bases, the J end by 2 bases, with 17 bases between. CDR3 nucleotides: TGTGCCACCTCGAAAGGGGGGGGGAACTATGGCTACACCTTC. Its translation: CATSKGGGNYGYTF.

This clone was seen only once. A junction end diverges from the germline sequence, so it may reflect a read error. The chain recombines TRBV6-2 or TRBV6-3 with TRBJ1-1, with D unresolved. CDR3 length: 11 amino acids. CDR1 is MNHEY, CDR2 SVGEGT, per germline. The CDR3 coding sequence is TGTGCCAGCAGCCCAAAGGAGAGAAGAGTCTTT. It codes for CASSPKERRVF.

V usage is TRBV14 and J usage is TRBJ2-3, with D unclear. The CDR3 has 13 amino acids. The germline gives CDR1 SGHDN, CDR2 FVKESK. The germline V and J ends were trimmed by 4 bases and 5 bases, with 10 bases remaining between them. The CDR3 nucleotides are TGTGCCAGCAGCCTGTTTTTCGGAGATACGCAGTATTTT. Translated, it gives CASSLFFGDTQYF.